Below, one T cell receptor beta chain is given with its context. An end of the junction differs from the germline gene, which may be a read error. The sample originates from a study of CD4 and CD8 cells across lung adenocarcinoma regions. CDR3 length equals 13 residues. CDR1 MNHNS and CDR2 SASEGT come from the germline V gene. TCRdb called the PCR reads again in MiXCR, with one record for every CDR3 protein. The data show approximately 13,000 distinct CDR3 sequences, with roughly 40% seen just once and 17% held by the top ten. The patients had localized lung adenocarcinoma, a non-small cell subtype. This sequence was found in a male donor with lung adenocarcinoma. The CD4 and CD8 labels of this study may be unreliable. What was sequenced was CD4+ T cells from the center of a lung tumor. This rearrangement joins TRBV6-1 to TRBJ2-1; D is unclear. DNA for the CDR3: TGTGCCAGCAGTGAAGTGAGCAGAGATGAGCAGTTTTTT. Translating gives CASSEVSRDEQFF.